Presented here are 26 T cell receptor beta chains from one specimen sequenced in a study of OX40 agonist ivuxolimab in advanced cancers. TCRdb's copy holds only in-frame clones and misses some; the assay was immunoSEQ multiplex PCR. The sample contains some 35,000 clones, more than 65% of which appear only once. Specimen: CD4+ or CD8+ T cells sorted from blood, collected in a trial of the OX40 agonist ivuxolimab. Every receptor here comes from an adult with an advanced solid tumor such as melanoma, head and neck, liver or kidney cancer.

This rearrangement joins TRBV19 to TRBJ2-6; D call uncertain. V was clipped by 5 bases and J by 3 bases, with 11 bases between them. Germline V gene sequence: CDR1 LNHDA, CDR2 SQIVND (reference sequence). This CDR3 contains 15 residues. The CDR3 sequence: CASSLSGLGANVLTF. Here the CDR3 DNA reads TGTGCCAGTAGTTTGTCGGGCCTTGGGGCCAACGTCCTGACTTTC.

This clone occurred a few times. V gene TRBV7-9 combines with J gene TRBJ2-3, with 7 bases that match TRBD2. The CDR3 runs 15 residues. Germline assignment: CDR1 SEHNR and CDR2 FQNEAQ (reference sequence). With 9 bases clipped from V and 0 bases from J, the junction kept 9 bases outside the gene matches. The CDR3 loop is CASWEGSGSTDTQYF. The CDR3 coding sequence is TGTGCCAGTTGGGAGGGTAGCGGGAGCACAGATACGCAGTATTTT.

The chain couples TRBV5-1 to TRBJ2-2; D gene unclear. V was cut by 3 bases and J by 4 bases, with 10 bases left in between. CDR1 is SGHRS and CDR2 is YFSETQ in the germline V gene. This CDR3 spans 14 amino acids. The CDR3 is CASSSIDPTGELFF. The CDR3 region has the DNA TGCGCCAGCAGCTCTATCGACCCCACCGGGGAGCTGTTTTTT.

The chain employs TRBV10-3 and TRBJ2-3; 7 bases align to TRBD2. V lost 5 bases and J lost 1; bases outside the gene matches: 0. The CDR3 extends over 13 amino acids. CDR1 is ENHRY, CDR2 SYGVKD, per germline. CDR3 residues: CAISLAGTDTQYF. The CDR3 nucleotides read TGTGCCATCAGTCTAGCGGGCACAGATACGCAGTATTTT.

This chain joins TRBV2 and TRBJ1-1; 7 bases agree with TRBD1. The CDR3 runs to 11 residues. The J segment lost 10 bases and the V segment lost 4 bases, leaving 3 bases of the junction unmatched. CDR1 is SNHLY and CDR2 is FYNNEI in the germline V gene. The CDR3 coding sequence is TGTGCCAGCAGTGGACGACAGGGAGCTTTCTTT. It is translated as CASSGRQGAFF.

The chain combines TRBV19 with TRBJ2-2, with D perhaps matching TRBD2 (5 bases). CDR3 length: 15 residues. Trimming removed 1 base at V and 5 bases at J, with 11 bases between. From germline, CDR1 is LNHDA and CDR2 SQIVND (reference sequence). CDR3 in DNA: TGTGCCAGTAGTATAGCCCCTGGCGGGACCGGGGAGCTGTTTTTT. Amino acid sequence: CASSIAPGGTGELFF.

A few counts support this clone. The chain links TRBV6-6 to TRBJ1-4; D is unresolved. V lost 2 bases and J lost 5, with 3 bases in between. The germline gives CDR1 MNHNY, CDR2 SVGAGI (reference sequence). This CDR3 is built from 12 residues. This chain's CDR3 is CASSYLNEKLFF. The CDR3 nucleotides are TGTGCCAGCAGTTACCTAAATGAAAAACTGTTTTTT.

The chain carries TRBV30 and TRBJ2-7; 9 nucleotides agree with TRBD1. V lost 0 bases and J lost 6; bases outside the gene matches: 3. CDR3 length: 13 amino acids. Germline CDR1 reads GTSNPN; CDR2 reads SVGIG (reference sequence). DNA for the CDR3: TGTGCCTGGAGTGTGGGGACAGGGTTCGAGCAGTACTTC. This encodes CAWSVGTGFEQYF. The entire variable domain, with the rest obtained from reference TRBV30 and TRBJ2-7, is as follows: SQTIHQWPATLVQPVGSPLSLECTVEGTSNPNLYWYRQAAGRGLQLLFYSVGIGQISSEVPQNLSASRPQDRQFILSSKKLLLSDSGFYLCAWSVGTGFEQYFGPGTRLTVT.

The chain carries TRBV6-8 and TRBJ1-3; tentative D call: TRBD1 (6 bases). This CDR3 contains 17 residues. Trimming removed 6 bases from V and 0 bases from J, with 18 bases in between. Germline V lookup: CDR1 MNHGY, CDR2 SAAAGT. CDR3 DNA: TGTGCCAGCAGACTTGCTTCTGACAGGTTCTCTGGAAACACCATATATTTT. This codes for CASRLASDRFSGNTIYF.

This chain links TRBV23-1 with TRBJ1-5; D gene uncertain. TRBV23-1 falls under the ORF class, with uncertain function. This CDR3 is built from 13 residues. With 6 bases removed from V and 2 bases from J, the gap between germline ends came to 8 bases. In DNA, the CDR3 is TGCGCCAGCAGCCCCGAGGGCAATCAGCCCCAGCATTTT. Protein sequence: CASSPEGNQPQHF.

V and J are TRBV18 and TRBJ2-5; D is uncertain. The CDR3 spans 13 residues. V dropped 0 bases and J dropped 5 bases, with 7 bases sitting between them. The germline V gene encodes CDR1 KGHSH and CDR2 LQKENI. The CDR3 coding sequence is TGTGCCAGCTCACCACCTATCCGGGAGACCCAGTACTTC. Protein product: CASSPPIRETQYF. The variable domain in full, with the rest retrieved from reference TRBV18 and TRBJ2-5, is NAGVMQNPRHLVRRRGQEARLRCSPMKGHSHVYWYRQLPEEGLKFMVYLQKENIIDESGMPKERFSAEFPKEGPSILRIQQVVRGDSAAYFCASSPPIRETQYFGPGTRLLVL.

This clone has just a few counts. This chain uses TRBV6-6 with TRBJ2-5; 10 bases fit TRBD2. This CDR3 region has 14 residues. J gave up 3 bases and V 6 bases, and 4 bases lay outside the gene matches. CDR1 MNHNY and CDR2 SVGAGI come from the germline V gene (reference sequence). CDR3 bases: TGTGCCAGCAGAAGGACTAGCGGTGAAGAGACCCAGTACTTC. Its translation is CASRRTSGEETQYF.

The V gene is TRBV7-9, the J gene TRBJ2-5; 7 positions agree with TRBD2. V lost 8 bases and J lost 5; bases outside the gene matches: 5. Germline values: CDR1 SEHNR, CDR2 FQNEAQ (reference sequence). The CDR3 extends over 12 amino acids. The CDR3 DNA is TGTGCCAGCGGCCAGGGAGGGGAGACCCAGTACTTC. Amino acids: CASGQGGETQYF. The variable domain in full, with the rest retrieved from reference TRBV7-9 and TRBJ2-5, is DTGVSQNPRHKITKRGQNVTFRCDPISEHNRLYWYRQTLGQGPEFLTYFQNEAQLEKSRLLSDRFSAERPKGSFSTLEIQRTEQGDSAMYLCASGQGGETQYFGPGTRLLVL.

J is TRBJ2-7 and V is TRBV27; D may correspond to TRBD1 or TRBD2 (5 bases each). V lost 5 bases and J 0 bases, leaving 14 bases between the germline ends. The CDR3 runs to 15 residues. The germline gives CDR1 MNHEY, CDR2 SMNVEV (reference sequence). CDR3 region: CASSPQGVGSYEQYF. The CDR3 DNA is TGTGCCAGCAGTCCGCAGGGAGTGGGCTCCTACGAGCAGTACTTC.

The chain carries TRBV6-5 and TRBJ1-1, with 8 bases matching TRBD1. V trimming: 0 bases; J trimming: 2 bases; junction bases outside the gene matches: 2. The CDR3 consists of 15 residues. Per germline, CDR1 MNHEY and CDR2 SVGAGI. The CDR3 loop reads CASSYSTGANTEAFF. The CDR3 bases are TGTGCCAGCAGTTACTCGACAGGGGCAAACACTGAAGCTTTCTTT.

The gene calls are TRBV29-1 and TRBJ2-3, with TRBD2 identical over 7 bases. Germline V gene lookup returns CDR1 SQVTM and CDR2 ANQGSEA. With 4 bases clipped from V and 3 bases from J, the junction kept 1 base outside the gene matches. CDR3 size: 12 residues. Here the CDR3 DNA reads TGCAGCGTTGCTAGCGGAACAGATACGCAGTATTTT. It encodes CSVASGTDTQYF.

The chain carries TRBV29-1 and TRBJ1-2, with TRBD1 matching over 8 bases. Germline CDR1 SQVTM, CDR2 ANQGSEA. V was pared by 5 bases and J by 3 bases, with 5 bases of the junction left unmatched. This CDR3 spans 13 amino acids. The chain's CDR3 is CSVHPGGHYGYTF. CDR3 nucleotides: TGCAGCGTTCACCCAGGGGGCCACTATGGCTACACCTTC. The full variable domain, rest sourced from reference TRBV29-1 and TRBJ1-2, is SAVISQKPSRDICQRGTSLTIQCQVDSQVTMMFWYRQQPGQSLTLIATANQGSEATYESGFVIDKFPISRPNLTFSTLTVSNMSPEDSSIYLCSVHPGGHYGYTFGSGTRLTVV.

The genes are TRBV27 and TRBJ2-3; 7 bases map to TRBD1. CDR1 and CDR2 (germline): MNHEY, SMNVEV (reference sequence). The CDR3 is 13 residues long. Germline trimming cut 6 bases from V and 4 bases from J; bases unmatched to any gene: 4. The CDR3: CASRRQGADTQYF. CDR3 sequence (DNA): TGTGCCAGCAGGCGACAGGGCGCAGATACGCAGTATTTT.

The gene calls are TRBV6-6 and TRBJ2-3, with D possibly matching TRBD2 (7 bases). V lost 4 bases and J lost 5, with 19 bases in between. CDR1 is MNHNY, CDR2 SVGAGI, per germline (reference sequence). This CDR3 spans 16 amino acids. CDR3 residues: CASSLRGGLSIDTQYF. For the CDR3, the DNA is TGTGCCAGCAGTTTGAGGGGGGGGCTATCCATAGATACGCAGTATTTT.

The table lists this clone with a few counts. J is TRBJ2-2 and V is TRBV5-1; D gene ambiguous. With 4 bases removed from V and 6 bases from J, the gap between germline ends came to 16 bases. From germline, CDR1 is SGHRS and CDR2 YFSETQ. The CDR3 consists of 15 residues. CDR3 DNA: TGCGCCAGCAGCGAATTGACACCCAGCGCCGGGGAGCTGTTTTTT. As protein: CASSELTPSAGELFF.

This clone occurred once. The CDR3 region is CASSREGGGSYEQYF. CDR3 in DNA: TGTGCCAGCAGTCGGGAAGGCGGGGGGTCCTACGAGCAGTACTTC. This sequence joins TRBV6-5 and TRBJ2-5; TRBD2 aligns across 8 bases. The J call is in doubt because the DNA end fits TRBJ2-7 better. Germline values: CDR1 MNHEY, CDR2 SVGAGI. There are 15 residues in the CDR3.

The V gene is TRBV6-6, the J gene TRBJ2-7; 11 nucleotides agree with TRBD1. This CDR3 comprises 14 residues. CDR1 and CDR2 from the germline V gene are MNHNY and SVGAGI (reference sequence). V dropped 4 bases and J dropped 5; count of bases not matched to a gene: 4. CDR3 sequence (DNA): TGTGCCAGCAGTTCGGACAGGGGGCGAAACGAGCAGTACTTC. Its protein product is CASSSDRGRNEQYF.

V and J are TRBV4-2 and TRBJ2-1; 11 bases align to TRBD2. With V trimmed by 1 base and J by 9 bases, 8 bases remained unmatched. Germline V lookup: CDR1 LGHNA, CDR2 YNFKEQ. The CDR3 consists of 16 residues. The DNA of the CDR3 is TGTGCCAGCAGCCAAGTAGTGACTAGCGGGATTCGTGAGCAGTTCTTC. It specifies CASSQVVTSGIREQFF.

The gene calls are TRBV23-1 and TRBJ1-1; no reliable D call. TRBV23-1 is an ORF, and what it does is uncertain. Trimming removed 4 bases from V and 2 bases from J, with 17 bases in between. This CDR3 is 16 amino acids long. The CDR3, as DNA: TGCGCCAGCAGTCCCCCTCCGGTCAGAGTAAACACTGAAGCTTTCTTT. Its protein product is CASSPPPVRVNTEAFF.

The chain has TRBV19 and TRBJ2-3; 8 bases agree with TRBD2. The CDR3 runs 16 residues. Trimming cost V 1 base and J 1 base; bases outside gene matches: 4. Germline V gives CDR1 LNHDA, CDR2 SQIVND (reference sequence). The CDR3 DNA sequence: TGTGCCAGTAGTATAGGGGGACTAGGCGGCACAGATACGCAGTATTTT. Its protein product is CASSIGGLGGTDTQYF.

The J gene is TRBJ1-1, the V gene TRBV6-5; weak D call: TRBD1 (5 bases). Per germline, CDR1 MNHEY and CDR2 SVGAGI. Trimming took 7 bases from V and 4 from J, leaving 16 bases between them. CDR3 length: 14 amino acids. CDR3 nucleotide sequence: TGTGCCAGCAACATAGGCGGGGCTAGCACTGAAGCTTTCTTT. Its translation is CASNIGGASTEAFF.